This TCR beta chain was retrieved from a study of blood T cell repertoires in COVID-19. Looking at the study overall: PBMCs, B-cell-depleted T cells, or T cells were the source of the cDNA or gDNA that made up the material.

Only in-frame clones appear in the TCRdb table, and some are missing; sequencing was by immunoSEQ multiplex PCR. The data show about 99,000 clones, roughly 82% seen once. The V end lost 2 bases, the J end lost 6 bases, and 16 bases lay between the germline ends. The CDR3 has 15 residues. The germline gives CDR1 SGHVS, CDR2 FNYEAQ. Sequenced material: peripheral blood. The TCR comes from a man aged 55 to 70 with acute or convalescent COVID-19. This chain connects TRBV7-6 to TRBJ1-1, with unresolved D. CDR3 protein: CASSLYTETHSEAFF. As DNA, the CDR3 is TGTGCCAGCAGCTTATACACAGAGACCCATTCTGAAGCTTTCTTT.